Shown below are 23 T cell receptor beta chains from a single sample sequenced in a study of post-analysis software for immune sequencing data. Prepared libraries of TCR beta cDNA carried unique molecular identifiers. TCRdb redid the calling of the PCR reads with MiXCR, one entry per CDR3 protein. Among 400,000 to 500,000 distinct CDR3 sequences listed, 30% to 40% were seen once. Study outcomes and limitations: The five TRBV segments detected at higher frequency in patients than in controls included TRBV5-6, TRBV5-1 and TRBV20-1.

Their antigens are not known. Sequenced input: blood. The receptors were gathered from a girl aged 2-9 years with multiple sclerosis.

This chain joins TRBV6-6 and TRBJ2-1, with 11 bases identical to TRBD1. The V segment lost 9 bases and the J segment 4 bases; nucleotides outside the gene matches: 5. There are 14 residues in the CDR3. CDR1 is MNHNY, CDR2 SVGAGI, per germline (reference sequence). The CDR3 loop is CASTGTGGYNEQFF. The DNA of the CDR3 is TGTGCCAGTACCGGGACAGGGGGTTACAATGAGCAGTTCTTC.

The table lists this clonotype with a few counts. This chain uses TRBV5-1 with TRBJ1-1, with D unclear. V gave up 3 bases and J gave up 3 bases, with 12 bases separating them. Germline V CDR1 and CDR2: SGHRS, YFSETQ. CDR3 length: 14 amino acids. The CDR3 nucleotides read TGCGCCAGCAGCTCCCCCCGGGGAGACACTGAAGCTTTCTTT. This encodes CASSSPRGDTEAFF. The full variable domain, completed using reference TRBV5-1 and TRBJ1-1, is KAGVTQTPRYLIKTRGQQVTLSCSPISGHRSVSWYQQTPGQGLQFLFEYFSETQRNKGNFPGRFSGRQFSNSRSEMNVSTLELGDSALYLCASSSPRGDTEAFFGQGTRLTVV.

V is TRBV7-9 and J is TRBJ2-7, with TRBD1 as a possible D gene (6 bases). V shed 5 bases and J shed 3 bases, with 17 bases lying between them. The CDR3 is 15 amino acids. The V gene's germline CDR1 is SEHNR and CDR2 FQNEAQ (reference sequence). CDR3 sequence (DNA): TGTGCCAGCAGCCCCCGGACAGAGAGACACTACGAGCAGTACTTC. This translates into CASSPRTERHYEQYF. The variable domain in full, completed from reference TRBV7-9 and TRBJ2-7, reads DTGVSQNPRHKITKRGQNVTFRCDPISEHNRLYWYRQTLGQGPEFLTYFQNEAQLEKSRLLSDRFSAERPKGSFSTLEIQRTEQGDSAMYLCASSPRTERHYEQYFGPGTRLTVT.

The rearrangement uses TRBV27 and TRBJ2-1, with no clear D. The CDR3 is 15 residues long. V was shortened by 1 base and J by 6 bases, with 13 bases between the two germline ends. Per the germline V gene, CDR1 is MNHEY and CDR2 is SMNVEV (reference sequence). The CDR3 is CASSLYGYVGNEQFF. The CDR3 DNA sequence: TGTGCCAGCAGTTTATACGGGTACGTCGGCAATGAGCAGTTCTTC.

This clonotype has only a few counts. The DNA of the CDR3 is TGCAGCGTTGTGCTAGCGGGGGTCTACAATGAGCAGTTCTTC. Encoded protein: CSVVLAGVYNEQFF. This sequence joins TRBV29-1 and TRBJ2-1, with 10 bases fitting TRBD2. Trimming removed 4 bases from V and 3 bases from J; junction bases left unmatched: 3. This CDR3 contains 14 residues. Germline V lookup: CDR1 SQVTM, CDR2 ANQGSEA.

A few counts support this clonotype. The chain joins TRBV4-2 to TRBJ2-1; 10 bases agree with TRBD2. Germline V gene sequence: CDR1 LGHNA, CDR2 YNFKEQ. Losses at the gene ends were 0 bases for V and 7 bases for J; bases not matched to a gene: 12. This CDR3 is 18 amino acids long. CDR3 region: CASSQDRSRLAGANEQFF. In nucleotides, the CDR3 is TGTGCCAGCAGCCAAGATCGCTCCCGGCTAGCGGGAGCAAATGAGCAGTTCTTC.

The genes are TRBV20-1 and TRBJ2-1; D remains ambiguous. This CDR3 is built from 11 residues. Trimming pared 3 bases from V and 11 bases from J, leaving 11 bases between. Looked up from germline, CDR1 is DFQATT and CDR2 is SNEGSKA (reference sequence). The CDR3 DNA reads as TGCAGTGCTAGGAGTGGACCGAAGCAGTTCTTC. Protein product: CSARSGPKQFF.

The gene calls are TRBV9 and TRBJ2-5; 8 bases line up with TRBD2. The last part of the DNA fits TRBJ2-7 better; the J call may be wrong. The CDR3 totals 15 residues. Germline V gene lookup returns CDR1 SGDLS and CDR2 YYNGEE. CDR3 nucleotides: TGTGCCAGCAGCCCTTACCCTAGCGGGTACTACGAGCAGTACTTC. It specifies CASSPYPSGYYEQYF.

The chain links TRBV12-3 or TRBV12-4 to TRBJ1-4; possibly TRBD1 for D (6 bases). V shed 6 bases and J shed 5 bases, with 19 bases lying between them. The CDR3 is 16 residues long. DNA for the CDR3: TGTGCCAGCAGACCCCTGGGGGGCCTCTCGAATGAAAAACTGTTTTTT. It encodes CASRPLGGLSNEKLFF.

The chain links TRBV12-3 or TRBV12-4 to TRBJ2-5, with 7 bases that match TRBD2. The J call is uncertain, as TRBJ2-7 better fits the DNA end. CDR3 size: 12 residues. CDR3 in amino acids: CASGTTRHEQYF. The CDR3 nucleotides read TGTGCCAGCGGGACTACTCGGCACGAGCAGTACTTC.

In its sample, this clonotype was seen a few times. The chain combines TRBV20-1 with TRBJ2-7, with 9 bases identical to TRBD2. The J segment lost 3 bases and the V segment lost 5 bases, leaving 11 bases of the junction unmatched. The CDR3 totals 15 residues. Germline V gene sequence: CDR1 DFQATT, CDR2 SNEGSKA (reference sequence). CDR3 region: CSADGGLALIYEQYF. The CDR3 DNA sequence: TGCAGTGCTGACGGTGGACTAGCGCTAATCTACGAGCAGTACTTC.

This clonotype has only a few counts. The chain employs TRBV28 and TRBJ2-7; D is possibly TRBD2 (6 bases). This CDR3 has 12 residues. Germline V lookup: CDR1 MDHEN, CDR2 SYDVKM. V was pared by 8 bases and J by 3 bases, with 11 bases between. The CDR3 DNA reads TGTGCCAGCCGCGGGGAAGACTACGAGCAGTACTTC. This encodes CASRGEDYEQYF.

This clonotype was picked up a small number of times. The V call is TRBV5-5, the J call TRBJ2-3; TRBD2 matches 13 bases. Germline loops: CDR1 SGHKS, CDR2 YYEKEE (reference sequence). Trimming took 2 bases from V and 6 from J; bases not matched to a gene: 3. The CDR3 length is 15 residues. The CDR3 sequence: CASSFWTSGSDTQYF. For the CDR3, the DNA is TGTGCCAGCAGCTTTTGGACTAGCGGGAGTGATACGCAGTATTTT.

The rearrangement links TRBV29-1 to TRBJ1-5; no definite D call. The CDR3 has 13 amino acids. Deletions cut 4 bases from V and 4 bases from J, with 11 bases between. Germline V lookup: CDR1 SQVTM, CDR2 ANQGSEA. In DNA form, the CDR3 reads TGCAGCGTTGTTGCCGGTAGTAATCAGCCCCAGCATTTT. It is translated as CSVVAGSNQPQHF.

This clonotype was counted between two and nine times. The V and J genes are TRBV7-9 and TRBJ2-7, with 11 nucleotides matching TRBD1. The CDR3 sequence is 15 residues long. Trimming removed 1 base from V and 6 bases from J; junction bases left unmatched: 5. Per the germline V gene, CDR1 is SEHNR and CDR2 is FQNEAQ (reference sequence). CDR3: CASSLGDRGAGEQYF. The CDR3, as DNA: TGTGCCAGCAGCTTAGGGGACAGGGGGGCGGGCGAGCAGTACTTC.

Ten or more counts support this clonotype. The V and J genes are TRBV7-2 and TRBJ1-2; 8 bases agree with TRBD1. Germline trimming cut 4 bases from V and 5 bases from J; bases unmatched to any gene: 3. The CDR3 covers 13 residues. Germline V CDR1 and CDR2: SGHTA, FQGNSA. The DNA of the CDR3 is TGTGCCAGCAGCTCTGACAGGGGATATGGCTACACCTTC. Translation gives CASSSDRGYGYTF.

This rearrangement joins TRBV12-3 or TRBV12-4 to TRBJ2-1; tentative D call: TRBD2 (6 bases). With 6 bases removed from V and 0 bases from J, the gap between germline ends came to 18 bases. The CDR3 totals 17 residues. The chain's CDR3 is CASRSPGLASSYNEQFF. The DNA of the CDR3 is TGTGCCAGCAGGTCTCCGGGACTCGCTAGCTCCTACAATGAGCAGTTCTTC.

CDR3 residues: CASPRTSGPRTDTQYF. CDR3 in DNA: TGTGCCAGCCCCCGAACTAGCGGGCCACGCACAGATACGCAGTATTTT. The chain is built from TRBV6-1 and TRBJ2-3; 9 nucleotides align to TRBD2. CDR3 length equals 16 residues. V lost 8 bases to trimming and J lost 1 base; unmatched junction nucleotides: 10. CDR1 MNHNS and CDR2 SASEGT come from the germline V gene.

The rearrangement joins TRBV5-1 to TRBJ2-1; 13 positions agree with TRBD2. The CDR3 runs to 20 residues. Trimming at V came to 0 bases and at J to 1 base, leaving 10 bases not matched to a gene. Looked up from germline, CDR1 is SGHRS and CDR2 is YFSETQ. The CDR3 sequence is CASSLVQGTSGMRSYNEQFF. DNA for the CDR3: TGCGCCAGCAGCTTGGTACAAGGGACTAGCGGGATGCGGTCCTACAATGAGCAGTTCTTC.

The chain recombines TRBV7-2 with TRBJ1-4; D is undetermined. The CDR3 has 13 amino acids. V lost 1 base to trimming and J lost 3 bases, with 3 bases between them. Per the germline V gene, CDR1 is SGHTA and CDR2 is FQGNSA. The CDR3 DNA follows: TGTGCCAGCAGCTTAGGTCCTAATGAAAAACTGTTTTTT. Its translation: CASSLGPNEKLFF.

This chain connects TRBV7-2 to TRBJ1-2; TRBD1 is a possible D gene (6 bases). CDR3 size: 14 residues. The V end was cut by 2 bases, the J end by 4 bases, with 11 bases between. The germline gives CDR1 SGHTA, CDR2 FQGNSA. CDR3 DNA: TGTGCCAGCAGCTTATCCGGGACAAGCTATGGCTACACCTTC. Protein product: CASSLSGTSYGYTF.

The chain uses TRBV4-3 and TRBJ2-6, with 10 bases aligning to TRBD2. The germline gives CDR1 LGHNA, CDR2 YSLEER. J gave up 0 bases and V 0 bases, and 5 bases lay outside the gene matches. This CDR3 is 19 amino acids long. CDR3 nucleotides: TGCGCCAGCAGCCAAGATTCTAGCGGGAGTTTCTCTGGGGCCAACGTCCTGACTTTC. It translates to CASSQDSSGSFSGANVLTF.

The J gene is TRBJ2-3, the V gene TRBV5-5; D not resolved. V was shortened by 3 bases and J by 2 bases, with 13 bases between the two germline ends. Germline CDR1 reads SGHKS; CDR2 reads YYEKEE (reference sequence). CDR3 length: 15 residues. The CDR3 loop reads CASSWPSGVTDTQYF. In nucleotides, the CDR3 is TGTGCCAGCAGCTGGCCTAGTGGAGTCACAGATACGCAGTATTTT.